The next 15 T cell receptor beta chains were all read from a single sample in a study of post-analysis software for immune sequencing data. Antigens for these TCRs are unknown. The TCR beta cDNA libraries contained unique molecular identifiers. TCRdb called the PCR reads again in MiXCR, with one record for every CDR3 protein. The sample holds some 690,000 distinct CDR3 sequences, around 64% seen once. General study results and limits: Comparison of patients with controls showed 5 or 6 TRBV segments more frequent in patients, TRBV5-6, TRBV5-1 and TRBV20-1 among them.

Sample: blood. Source of these receptors: a girl under 10 years old with multiple sclerosis.

On this clonotype itself: The CDR3 end shows no conserved phenylalanine or tryptophan, and so a read error is likely. CDR3 bases: TGTGCCAGCAGCTTTTCCGGGACGGCAGATACGCAGTATTGT. Translating gives CASSFSGTADTQYC. This rearrangement joins TRBV7-9 to TRBJ2-3; D is possibly TRBD1 or TRBD2 (5 bases each). Germline V gene data show CDR1 as SEHNR and CDR2 as FQNEAQ (reference sequence). The V end lost 3 bases, the J end lost 4 bases, and 11 bases lay between the germline ends. This CDR3 has 14 amino acids.

The J gene is TRBJ2-4, the V gene TRBV7-9; 11 positions agree with TRBD1. From germline, CDR1 is SEHNR and CDR2 FQNEAQ (reference sequence). V shed 3 bases, J shed 2 bases, and the junction held 3 bases outside the gene matches. The CDR3 extends over 16 amino acids. The CDR3 is CASSFGQGATKNIQYF. Here the CDR3 DNA reads TGTGCCAGCAGCTTTGGACAGGGGGCGACCAAAAACATTCAGTACTTC.

The chain joins TRBV5-1 to TRBJ2-5; unclear D gene. The germline V gene has CDR1 SGHRS and CDR2 YFSETQ. The CDR3 spans 14 residues. Trimming pared 4 bases from V and 5 bases from J, leaving 15 bases between. CDR3 in amino acids: CASSPRAPWETQYF. CDR3 DNA sequence: TGCGCCAGCAGCCCCCGGGCCCCATGGGAGACCCAGTACTTC. Full variable domain (missing parts from reference TRBV5-1 and TRBJ2-5): KAGVTQTPRYLIKTRGQQVTLSCSPISGHRSVSWYQQTPGQGLQFLFEYFSETQRNKGNFPGRFSGRQFSNSRSEMNVSTLELGDSALYLCASSPRAPWETQYFGPGTRLLVL.

This clonotype came up a few times. The rearrangement links TRBV20-1 to TRBJ1-2, with 8 bases identical to TRBD1. Trimming cost V 5 bases and J 4 bases; bases outside gene matches: 6. The CDR3 contains 13 residues. CDR1 and CDR2 from the germline V gene are DFQATT and SNEGSKA (reference sequence). DNA for the CDR3: TGCAGTGCTTGGGCCAGGGGGCCCTATGGCTACACCTTC. Protein product: CSAWARGPYGYTF.

This sequence joins TRBV27 and TRBJ2-5, with 8 bases matching TRBD2. The CDR3 length is 14 residues. Germline CDR1 MNHEY, CDR2 SMNVEV (reference sequence). J gave up 5 bases and V 5 bases, and 7 bases lay outside the gene matches. The CDR3 loop is CASSASGGAETQYF. DNA for the CDR3: TGTGCCAGCAGTGCCTCCGGGGGGGCGGAGACCCAGTACTTC.

The V and J genes are TRBV25-1 and TRBJ2-1, with D possibly TRBD2 on 5 matching bases. The V and J ends lost 4 bases and 5 bases respectively, with 6 bases between them. CDR3 length equals 12 residues. Germline V CDR1 and CDR2: MGHDK, SYGVNS. The CDR3 DNA sequence: TGTGCCAGCAGTGGGGAGCACAATGAGCAGTTCTTC. Translated: CASSGEHNEQFF.

This chain links TRBV12-3 or TRBV12-4 with TRBJ2-4; perhaps TRBD1 as D (6 bases). Trimming cost V 2 bases and J 7 bases, with 15 bases left between them. This CDR3 is built from 15 residues. The CDR3 DNA sequence: TGTGCCAGCAGTTTATCAGGGGTTGTTGTGAACATTCAGTACTTC. Amino acid sequence: CASSLSGVVVNIQYF.

V is TRBV12-3 or TRBV12-4 and J is TRBJ2-3; D is possibly TRBD1 or TRBD2 (5 bases each). The CDR3 sequence is 16 residues long. V lost 1 base and J lost 0, with 11 bases in between. CDR3 sequence: CASSLGGSTSTDTQYF. CDR3 nucleotide sequence: TGTGCCAGCAGTTTAGGGGGGTCAACGAGCACAGATACGCAGTATTTT.

The rearrangement uses TRBV4-1 and TRBJ2-1; 9 nucleotides align to TRBD2. V lost 0 bases to trimming and J lost 4 bases; unmatched junction nucleotides: 10. This CDR3 is built from 18 residues. Germline V gene sequence: CDR1 MGHRA, CDR2 YSYEKL. The CDR3 coding sequence is TGCGCCAGCAGCCAAGATCGTCTAGCGGGATATCGTTACAATGAGCAGTTCTTC. This codes for CASSQDRLAGYRYNEQFF.

This chain uses TRBV6-2 or TRBV6-3 with TRBJ2-1, with D tentatively TRBD2 (5 bases). The CDR3 loop spans 13 amino acids. V was cut by 10 bases and J by 3 bases, with 13 bases left in between. CDR1 is MNHEY, CDR2 SVGEGT, per germline. The CDR3 region is CATTLGVYNEQFF. The CDR3 DNA is TGTGCCACCACCCTCGGGGTCTACAATGAGCAGTTCTTC.

About this clonotype itself: The junction and the germline gene differ at one end; a read error may be behind it. This chain links TRBV5-1 with TRBJ2-3, with a tentative D call TRBD2 (6 bases). The CDR3 is 18 residues long. Germline V gives CDR1 SGHRS, CDR2 YFSETQ. The CDR3 DNA follows: TGCGCCCGCAGCTTATCTTCGGAGGGTCTATCTAGCACAGATACGCAGTATTTT. This gives the protein CARSLSSEGLSSTDTQYF. The variable domain in full, with the rest retrieved from reference TRBV5-1 and TRBJ2-3, is KAGVTQTPRYLIKTRGQQVTLSCSPISGHRSVSWYQQTPGQGLQFLFEYFSETQRNKGNFPGRFSGRQFSNSRSEMNVSTLELGDSALYLCARSLSSEGLSSTDTQYFGPGTRLTVL.

The chain carries TRBV27 and TRBJ2-2, with 15 bases matching TRBD2. Trimming removed 2 bases from V and 2 bases from J; junction bases left unmatched: 6. This CDR3 region has 19 residues. Germline CDR1 MNHEY, CDR2 SMNVEV (reference sequence). CDR3 sequence: CASSLTGLAGGGNTGELFF. The CDR3 DNA sequence: TGTGCCAGCAGTTTAACAGGACTAGCGGGAGGGGGAAACACCGGGGAGCTGTTTTTT.

This chain links TRBV30 with TRBJ2-7; 10 bases line up with TRBD2. CDR1 GTSNPN and CDR2 SVGIG come from the germline V gene (reference sequence). After removal of 3 bases from V and 6 bases from J, the junction contained 8 bases not matched to a gene. The CDR3 is 14 residues long. The CDR3 is CAWRGPSGSFEQYF. The CDR3 nucleotides read TGTGCCTGGAGAGGACCTAGCGGGAGTTTCGAGCAGTACTTC.

The chain couples TRBV20-1 to TRBJ2-5; 8 nucleotides align to TRBD2. Trimming removed 1 base from V and 2 bases from J; junction bases left unmatched: 9. The CDR3 has 16 amino acids. Germline CDR1 is DFQATT and CDR2 is SNEGSKA (reference sequence). The CDR3 nucleotides are TGCAGTGCTAGAGGACGGCGGGGGGACCTTCAAGAGACCCAGTACTTC. Translated: CSARGRRGDLQETQYF.

This clonotype was picked up a small number of times. The J gene is TRBJ2-3, the V gene TRBV16; D remains unclear. The CDR3 spans 12 residues. V was shortened by 4 bases and J by 6 bases, with 8 bases between the two germline ends. Germline-derived CDR1 and CDR2 are KGHSY and FQNENV. In nucleotides, the CDR3 is TGTGCCAGCAGCCCCAGGTGGGATACGCAGTATTTT. It translates to CASSPRWDTQYF.